This note documents a single T cell receptor beta chain sequence. Researchers ran the PCR with 60 Vbeta and 13 Jbeta primers. TCRdb's copy holds only in-frame clones and misses some; the assay was immunoSEQ multiplex PCR. The table lists about 170,000 clones, around 78% of them singletons. These data are taken from a study of cytomegalovirus exposure and HLA in healthy donors. CDR3 length equals 15 residues. V lost 3 bases and J lost 1; bases outside the gene matches: 5. Germline-derived CDR1 and CDR2 are ENHRY and SYGVKD. This receptor was identified in a woman in her twenties or thirties in good health and CMV-seropositive. The sequencing sample was made of PBMCs. The chain is built from TRBV10-3 and TRBJ2-7, with 8 bases matching TRBD2. The CDR3 loop is CAISEISGVSYEQYF. As DNA, the CDR3 is TGTGCCATCAGTGAAATTAGCGGGGTGTCCTACGAGCAGTACTTC.